This TCR beta chain came from a study of CD8+CD57+ T cells in acquired aplastic anemia. Study-level background: Sorted cells (CD4+ and CD8+) yielded DNA amounts that averaged about 3.4 ug.

Per the germline V gene, CDR1 is MNHNS and CDR2 is SASEGT. This CDR3 region has 11 residues. Trimming cost V 8 bases and J 3 bases, with 8 bases left between them. An expansion of CD8+CD57+ cells by flow cytometry had been shown in patients chosen for sequencing. Severe acquired aplastic anemia was present in all patients. The study profiled TCR beta VDJ and CDR3 using genomic DNA as template. TCRdb re-analysed the reads in MiXCR, keeping a single row per CDR3 protein. The data show approximately 190,000 distinct CDR3 sequences, just under 50% seen once. With regard to this clonotype: Its antigen remains unknown.

General observations from the study: The same twenty-nine CD8+ CDR3 sequences occurred in patients and in controls.

The chain has TRBV6-1 and TRBJ2-7, with D tentatively TRBD2 (5 bases). The clonotype was recovered from a human donor with aplastic anemia. The specimen sequenced was sorted CD4+, CD8+, or CD8+CD57+ T cells (not recorded which) from PBMCs. The CDR3 coding sequence is TGTGCCAGCGGCGGGCTCTACGAGCAGTACTTC. Its translation: CASGGLYEQYF.